This T cell receptor (beta chain) was profiled in a study of Ad26.COV2.S vaccination and SARS-CoV-2 variants. Study summary: Into the muscle, Ad26.COV2.S was dosed once or twice, 56 days apart.

Sample treatment: roughly 19 received Ad26.COV2.S at low or high dose, single or two shots; 5 received placebo; per-sample allocation not given. Specimen acquisition occurred on day 63 following the initial vaccine or placebo injection. Profiling relied on immunoSEQ multiplex PCR, and the TCRdb table lists in-frame clones only, not all of them. This sample has fewer than 800,000 clones, with roughly 90% found just once. The CDR3 has 13 amino acids. The germline V gene has CDR1 SNHLY and CDR2 FYNNEI. Trimming removed 2 bases at V and 5 bases at J, with 9 bases between. The TCR sequence derives from a person aged 18 to 65 who received the Ad26.COV2.S COVID-19 vaccine or a placebo. This specimen was peripheral blood, taken in a trial of Ad26.COV2.S vaccine versus placebo. The chain couples TRBV2 to TRBJ2-5; D unresolved. The CDR3 sequence is CASSEQPGETQYF. The CDR3 nucleotides are TGTGCCAGCAGTGAACAGCCTGGTGAGACCCAGTACTTC.